A selection of T cell receptor beta chains follows, all from one sample in a study of blood T cell repertoires in COVID-19. Profiling relied on immunoSEQ multiplex PCR, and the TCRdb table lists in-frame clones only, not all of them. The sample lists fewer than 350,000 clones, approximately 91% occurring once. Sample: PBMCs or T cells enriched from blood (not recorded which). The receptors derive from a woman aged 40 to 50 with acute COVID-19. CDR3s leave out the opening cysteine and the closing phenylalanine or tryptophan.

>TRBJ1-1|TRBV6-5
ASRRQGPNTEAF
>TRBJ2-4|TRBV20-1
SARVIGQGV
>TRBJ2-2|TRBV5-1
ASKGASGELF
>TRBJ1-2|TRBV4-3
ASSQEPDTDYGYT
>TRBJ1-1|TRBV18
ASSLNGGVAEAF
>TRBJ2-3|TRBV2
ASTRAGGYTQY
>TRBJ2-1|TRBV7-2
ASSLPRYLADEQF
>TRBJ2-3|TRBV25-1
ASSWGGATDTQY
>TRBJ2-3|TRBV18
ASSPPTRSTDTQY
>TRBJ2-1|TRBV4-2
ASSQVAGGANEQF
>TRBJ1-2|TRBV6-5
ASTEDSVAGYT
>TRBJ1-5|TRBV6-5
ASSMDRDQPQH
>TRBJ1-6|TRBV28
ASRVSRGNSPLH
>TRBJ1-6|TRBV19
ASGGHRNNSPLH
>TRBJ1-5|TRBV4-3
ASSQDWRADYQPQH
>TRBJ2-2|TRBV3-1/TRBV3-2
ASSHQGVGELF
>TRBJ2-5|TRBV28
ASSFSQGGRQETQY
>TRBJ2-3|TRBV5-4
ASSPTPRGADTQY
>TRBJ2-1|TRBV30
AWSSGLAAEQF
>TRBJ2-3|TRBV19
ASSNRDTQY
>TRBJ2-5|TRBV7-9
ASSPWTGKSETQY
>TRBJ1-1|TRBV9
ASSVAVNTEAF
>TRBJ1-5|TRBV28
ASSSPGTGSVYSNQPQH
>TRBJ1-6|TRBV21-1
ASSKDGATFGENNSPLH
>TRBJ2-7|TRBV6-4
ASKIAGRYEQY
>TRBJ1-5|TRBV6-5
ASSYSEYSNQPQH
>TRBJ1-2|TRBV7-9
ASSSTQIGYGYT
>TRBJ2-1|TRBV14
ASSPLAGVNEQF
>TRBJ2-1|TRBV7-2
ASSLGVWGGRGSYNEQF
>TRBJ1-4|TRBV5-5
ASTLTRTNEKLF
>TRBJ2-3|TRBV7-2
ASSSSGLAGSDTQY
>TRBJ1-1|TRBV7-9
ASSPAMMNTEAF
>TRBJ1-6|TRBV5-5
ATARGGSNSPLH
>TRBJ1-4|TRBV30
AWSVGYGPNEKLF
>TRBJ2-5|TRBV7-9
ASSHGRTSGPQETQY
>TRBJ2-1|TRBV2
ASSSTGTGQNEQF
>TRBJ1-4|TRBV19
ASSRLEKLF
>TRBJ1-2|TRBV5-6
ASSSGRSNYGYT
>TRBJ2-1|TRBV19
ASSIAGEIVDEQF
>TRBJ1-5|TRBV29-1
SALQPGIDQPQH
>TRBJ1-6|TRBV9
ASSVEHYNSPLH
>TRBJ1-5|TRBV19
ASTDADRGLNQPQH
>TRBJ1-1|TRBV5-6
ASSLAAGTNGSGTEAF
>TRBJ1-1|TRBV5-5
ASSLSPQTEAF
>TRBJ1-2|TRBV24-1
ATSPGRDYGYT
>TRBJ2-7|TRBV5-1
ASSSQQPASYEQY
>TRBJ2-1|TRBV18
ASSWSGNSYNEQF
>TRBJ2-1|TRBV7-9
ASSLVLGGAAHNEQF
>TRBJ2-4|TRBV9
ASSVALRGTKNIQY
>TRBJ2-5|TRBV4-1
ASSQSPRQGAEETQY
>TRBJ1-5|TRBV19
ASSMGTAPQPQH
>TRBJ2-4|TRBV3-1/TRBV3-2
ASSPGQGNIQY
>TRBJ2-5|TRBV7-2
ASSLELAGGQETQY
>TRBJ1-1|TRBV28
ASSNGGLQNTEAF
>TRBJ2-2|TRBV28
ASAATGGYTGELF
>TRBJ1-1|TRBV5-1
ASSWGFGDLKAEAF
>TRBJ1-1|TRBV5-1
ASSSTGINTEAF
>TRBJ2-2|TRBV27
ASSLFFRGETGELF
>TRBJ2-7|TRBV5-4
ASSLVAGGGYEQY